Listed below are T cell receptor beta chains from one sample, sequenced in a study of identical twins. A single record per CDR3 protein comes from TCRdb applying MiXCR to the 5' RACE reads. The data hold 500,000 or so distinct CDR3 sequences, with over 11% observed a single time. These data were also filed under a second study, of yellow fever vaccine responses in identical twins.

Sequencing was performed on CD4+ T cells sorted from blood. The receptors shown here come from a young woman in good health. The CDR3 runs from the conserved cysteine through the conserved F or W. Size tells how often a clone was seen (once, few, many) or the class of an expanded clone, and some rows leave it out.

clone size: NA
J gene: TRBJ2-2
V gene: TRBV30
CDR3 protein: CAWSVGGTGELFF

clone size: once
J gene: TRBJ2-2
V gene: TRBV7-2
CDR3 protein: CASSLRVAALGTGELFF

clone size: many
J gene: TRBJ1-3
V gene: TRBV12-3/TRBV12-4
CDR3 protein: CASSLQGAGGNTIYF

clone size: few
J gene: TRBJ1-5
V gene: TRBV20-1
CDR3 protein: CSARFGGAQPQHF

clone size: few
J gene: TRBJ1-2
V gene: TRBV11-2
CDR3 protein: CASSSRNRLGGNYGYTF

clone size: few
J gene: TRBJ2-7
V gene: TRBV28
CDR3 protein: CASSSTGLPYEQYF

clone size: few
J gene: TRBJ2-7
V gene: TRBV2
CDR3 protein: CASSHTGGQFYEQYF

clone size: few
J gene: TRBJ2-7
V gene: TRBV10-3
CDR3 protein: CAISETLGEQYF

clone size: few
J gene: TRBJ1-1
V gene: TRBV5-8
CDR3 protein: CASSSQIAQAFF

clone size: many
J gene: TRBJ2-1
V gene: TRBV12-3/TRBV12-4
CDR3 protein: CASSLFHNEQFF

clone size: NA
J gene: TRBJ2-7
V gene: TRBV7-2
CDR3 protein: CASSPAGLAGAYEQYF